The text below deals with one TCR beta chain. Its specificity is not known. This record belongs to a study of T cell responses to AZD1222 COVID-19 vaccine. About the study: Whether given at about 4 or about 12 weeks, second doses were pooled. General study results and limits: Receipt of two AZD1222 doses was followed by a rise in Spike-specific TCR breadth and depth. There were mostly white British donors and more females than males, and clonal diversity was possibly underestimated.

Sequencing was performed with immunoSEQ multiplex PCR; in TCRdb, only in-frame clones are kept and a portion is missing. The data contain approximately 92,000 clones, over 75% of them seen just once; the ten biggest clones take up about a tenth. Trimming cost V 0 bases and J 5 bases; bases outside gene matches: 4. The CDR3 has 15 amino acids. CDR1 and CDR2 (germline): SGHNT, YYREEE (reference sequence). V gene TRBV5-4 combines with J gene TRBJ2-7; 11 bases map to TRBD1. The material was peripheral blood, obtained on day 0 of AZD1222 vaccination. This sequence originates from an adult in good health. DNA for the CDR3: TGTGCCAGCAGCTTGGCGGGACAGGGGGTCAACGAGCAGTACTTC. Translated: CASSLAGQGVNEQYF. The full variable domain, rest sourced from reference TRBV5-4 and TRBJ2-7, is ETGVTQSPTHLIKTRGQQVTLRCSSQSGHNTVSWYQQALGQGPQFIFQYYREEENGRGNFPPRFSGLQFPNYSSELNVNALELDDSALYLCASSLAGQGVNEQYFGPGTRLTVT.